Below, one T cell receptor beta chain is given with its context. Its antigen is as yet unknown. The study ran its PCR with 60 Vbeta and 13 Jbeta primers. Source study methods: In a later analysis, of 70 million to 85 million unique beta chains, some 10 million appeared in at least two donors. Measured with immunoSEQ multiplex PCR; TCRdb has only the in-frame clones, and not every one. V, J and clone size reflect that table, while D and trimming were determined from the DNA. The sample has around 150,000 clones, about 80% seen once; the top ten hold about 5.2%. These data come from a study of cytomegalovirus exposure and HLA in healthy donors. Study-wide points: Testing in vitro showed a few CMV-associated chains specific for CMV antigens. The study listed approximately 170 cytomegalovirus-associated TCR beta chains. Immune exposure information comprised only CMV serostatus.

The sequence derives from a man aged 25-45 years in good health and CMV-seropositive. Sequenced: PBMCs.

The CDR3 spells CASSFRVDSLNQPQHF. The CDR3, as DNA: TGTGCCAGCTCATTCCGGGTAGACAGCCTCAATCAGCCCCAGCATTTT. The V call is TRBV18, the J call TRBJ1-5, with TRBD1 as a possible D gene (5 bases). Germline CDR1 and CDR2: KGHSH and LQKENI. V lost 5 bases, J lost 3 bases, and 17 bases lay in between. This CDR3 spans 16 amino acids. Full variable domain (remainder filled in from reference TRBV18 and TRBJ1-5): NAGVMQNPRHLVRRRGQEARLRCSPMKGHSHVYWYRQLPEEGLKFMVYLQKENIIDESGMPKERFSAEFPKEGPSILRIQQVVRGDSAAYFCASSFRVDSLNQPQHFGDGTRLSIL.